The 15 T cell receptor beta chains presented below share a single source sample, sequenced in a study of glioma-infiltrating T cells after dendritic cell vaccination. Sequencing used immunoSEQ multiplex PCR; TCRdb keeps in-frame clones, though not all of them. The sample has more than 95,000 clones, roughly 76% seen once. The sample here was blood, taken before dendritic cell vaccination. The source of these receptors is a human donor with glioblastoma.

The gene calls are TRBV6-6 and TRBJ2-1; D not certain. Germline CDR1 and CDR2: MNHNY and SVGAGI (reference sequence). With 6 bases removed from V and 5 bases from J, the gap between germline ends came to 2 bases. The CDR3 loop spans 10 amino acids. Here the CDR3 reads CASSNNEQFF. The CDR3 nucleotides are TGTGCCAGCAGCAACAATGAGCAGTTCTTC.

The rearrangement uses TRBV2 and TRBJ2-3, with D maybe TRBD2 (6 bases). This CDR3 contains 15 residues. V shed 2 bases and J shed 2 bases, with 11 bases lying between them. Germline-derived CDR1 and CDR2 are SNHLY and FYNNEI. The CDR3 here is CASSEPGTHTDTQYF. The CDR3, as DNA: TGTGCCAGCAGTGAACCCGGGACTCACACAGATACGCAGTATTTT.

The CDR3 DNA reads TGTGCCTGCCATCCCAGGGGGCATCCAGATACGCAGTATTTT. This translates into CACHPRGHPDTQYF. The chain carries TRBV30 and TRBJ2-3; 8 bases match TRBD1. The germline V gene has CDR1 GTSNPN and CDR2 SVGIG (reference sequence). This CDR3 spans 14 amino acids. Trimming took 6 bases from V and 4 from J; bases not matched to a gene: 9.

This clone was detected ten times or more. The chain carries TRBV6-1 and TRBJ1-2; 9 nucleotides line up with TRBD1. CDR1 and CDR2 (germline): MNHNS, SASEGT. V dropped 1 base and J dropped 0; count of bases not matched to a gene: 3. This CDR3 comprises 16 residues. As DNA, the CDR3 is TGTGCCAGCAGTGAAGACAGGGGGCGGCCTAACTATGGCTACACCTTC. This codes for CASSEDRGRPNYGYTF.

The J gene is TRBJ2-2, the V gene TRBV6-5, with TRBD2 matching over 7 bases. This CDR3 has 16 amino acids. Germline CDR1 is MNHEY and CDR2 is SVGAGI. Germline trimming cut 0 bases from V and 5 bases from J; bases unmatched to any gene: 6. The CDR3 is CASSYSFPSGTGELFF. DNA for the CDR3: TGTGCCAGCAGTTACTCGTTCCCTAGCGGAACCGGGGAGCTGTTTTTT.

This rearrangement joins TRBV30 to TRBJ1-3; TRBD1 is a possible D gene (6 bases). Germline V gene sequence: CDR1 GTSNPN, CDR2 SVGIG (reference sequence). Trimming stripped 2 bases from V and 2 bases from J, with 13 bases between. The CDR3 contains 15 residues. The CDR3 coding sequence is TGTGCCTGGAGTTATTCGGGGACAACTGGAAACACCATATATTTT. Translation gives CAWSYSGTTGNTIYF. Full variable domain (missing parts from reference TRBV30 and TRBJ1-3): SQTIHQWPATLVQPVGSPLSLECTVEGTSNPNLYWYRQAAGRGLQLLFYSVGIGQISSEVPQNLSASRPQDRQFILSSKKLLLSDSGFYLCAWSYSGTTGNTIYFGEGSWLTVV.

The chain is built from TRBV10-1 and TRBJ1-4, with TRBD1 matching 10 bases. CDR1 and CDR2 from the germline V gene are WNHNN and SYGVQD (reference sequence). The V gene end was trimmed by 5 bases and the J gene end by 4 bases; junction bases not matched to a gene: 4. CDR3 length equals 15 residues. CDR3 region: CASSSGQGGNEKLFF. CDR3 DNA: TGCGCCAGCAGTAGTGGACAGGGGGGTAATGAAAAACTGTTTTTT.

Worth noting for this clone: Other DNA sequences in the sample encode the same CDR3. The chain recombines TRBV7-9 with TRBJ2-5; D perhaps matches TRBD2 (5 bases). Trimming left V 1 base short and J 5 bases short, with 11 bases between. The CDR3 sequence is 14 residues long. In germline, CDR1 is SEHNR, CDR2 FQNEAQ (reference sequence). This chain's CDR3 is CASSLGSGEETQYF. The CDR3 DNA is TGTGCCAGCAGCTTAGGCAGTGGGGAGGAGACCCAGTACTTC.

This chain links TRBV30 with TRBJ1-2, with TRBD1 as a possible D gene (6 bases). In germline, CDR1 is GTSNPN, CDR2 SVGIG (reference sequence). The CDR3 has 12 residues. The V end was cut by 0 bases, the J end by 7 bases, with 9 bases between. The CDR3 sequence: CAWSVPGVGYTF. Here the CDR3 DNA reads TGTGCCTGGAGTGTTCCAGGGGTTGGCTACACCTTC.

The chain links TRBV7-8 to TRBJ2-7; no firm D call. The length of the CDR3 is 11 residues. Germline values: CDR1 SGHVS, CDR2 FQNEAQ. The V end was cut by 5 bases, the J end by 5 bases, with 7 bases between. DNA of the CDR3: TGTGCCAGCAGCGGCGGCCACGAGCAGTACTTC. It codes for CASSGGHEQYF.

The chain has TRBV5-4 and TRBJ2-7; 11 bases are a match to TRBD1. Germline loops: CDR1 SGHNT, CDR2 YYREEE (reference sequence). The CDR3 has 15 amino acids. The V segment lost 4 bases and the J segment 1 base; nucleotides outside the gene matches: 4. The CDR3: CASSRGQGVSYEQYF. The CDR3 DNA is TGTGCCAGCAGCAGGGGACAGGGGGTTTCCTACGAGCAGTACTTC.

The CDR3 sequence: CASSPPGGLRTGELFF. CDR3 bases: TGTGCCAGCAGCCCCCCCGGGGGGCTTAGGACCGGGGAGCTGTTTTTT. The rearrangement uses TRBV27 and TRBJ2-2; a possible D gene is TRBD2 (7 bases). Germline lookup yields CDR1 MNHEY and CDR2 SMNVEV (reference sequence). The CDR3 sequence is 16 residues long. V was shortened by 6 bases and J by 5 bases, with 19 bases between the two germline ends.

Here the CDR3 reads CASMTGTGFNEQYF. The DNA for the CDR3 is TGCGCCAGCATGACCGGGACAGGGTTTAACGAGCAGTACTTC. V and J are TRBV5-1 and TRBJ2-7, with 9 nucleotides matching TRBD1. V dropped 6 bases and J dropped 5; count of bases not matched to a gene: 9. The CDR3 totals 14 residues. The germline gives CDR1 SGHRS, CDR2 YFSETQ. Combining the CDR3 with reference TRBV5-1 and TRBJ2-7 gives the whole variable domain KAGVTQTPRYLIKTRGQQVTLSCSPISGHRSVSWYQQTPGQGLQFLFEYFSETQRNKGNFPGRFSGRQFSNSRSEMNVSTLELGDSALYLCASMTGTGFNEQYFGPGTRLTVT.

The genes are TRBV10-3 and TRBJ1-1; 9 bases fit TRBD1. The CDR3 sequence is 14 residues long. CDR1 ENHRY and CDR2 SYGVKD come from the germline V gene. V lost 4 bases to trimming and J lost 5 bases; unmatched junction nucleotides: 5. The CDR3 sequence is CAISVLTGGTEAFF. The CDR3 DNA reads as TGTGCCATCAGTGTCCTGACAGGGGGGACTGAAGCTTTCTTT.

The chain combines TRBV29-1 with TRBJ2-2; D not resolved. V lost 1 base, J lost 6 bases, and 9 bases lay in between. Germline lookup yields CDR1 SQVTM and CDR2 ANQGSEA. The CDR3 sequence is 13 residues long. CDR3 residues: CSVEVTGPGELFF. The CDR3 nucleotides read TGCAGCGTTGAAGTTACGGGTCCCGGGGAGCTGTTTTTT.